This T cell receptor (beta chain) was sequenced for a study of cytotoxic CD8 clonotypes in ibrutinib-treated CLL. Background on the study: There were 11 relapsed/refractory patients and more than 14 treatment-naive patients, and around 17 were IGHV unmutated. Among responders, 24 were partial and 2 complete; after median approximately 70 months, around 14 stayed remitted and around twelve progressed. Study outcomes and limitations: Circulating CD8+ T-cell counts were tracked by baseline clonality, which exceeded that of age-matched healthy donors. The study found public clonotypes uncommon, contracting or stable on treatment.

Concerning this clone itself: Its antigen is not known.

TCRdb keeps only in-frame clones here, not all; method: immunoSEQ multiplex PCR. Of around 330,000 clones in the sample, 60% to 80% were seen once. Here the sequenced sample was PBMCs, taken after 36 months of ibrutinib treatment. This receptor was taken from a human donor with chronic lymphocytic leukemia.

The CDR3 spells CASSSGVKGYTF. CDR3 DNA: TGTGCCAGCAGTTCAGGGGTCAAAGGCTACACCTTC. The rearrangement links TRBV28 to TRBJ1-2; a possible D gene is TRBD1 (6 bases). There are 12 residues in the CDR3. CDR1 MDHEN and CDR2 SYDVKM come from the germline V gene. V lost 4 bases to trimming and J lost 8 bases, with 11 bases between them.